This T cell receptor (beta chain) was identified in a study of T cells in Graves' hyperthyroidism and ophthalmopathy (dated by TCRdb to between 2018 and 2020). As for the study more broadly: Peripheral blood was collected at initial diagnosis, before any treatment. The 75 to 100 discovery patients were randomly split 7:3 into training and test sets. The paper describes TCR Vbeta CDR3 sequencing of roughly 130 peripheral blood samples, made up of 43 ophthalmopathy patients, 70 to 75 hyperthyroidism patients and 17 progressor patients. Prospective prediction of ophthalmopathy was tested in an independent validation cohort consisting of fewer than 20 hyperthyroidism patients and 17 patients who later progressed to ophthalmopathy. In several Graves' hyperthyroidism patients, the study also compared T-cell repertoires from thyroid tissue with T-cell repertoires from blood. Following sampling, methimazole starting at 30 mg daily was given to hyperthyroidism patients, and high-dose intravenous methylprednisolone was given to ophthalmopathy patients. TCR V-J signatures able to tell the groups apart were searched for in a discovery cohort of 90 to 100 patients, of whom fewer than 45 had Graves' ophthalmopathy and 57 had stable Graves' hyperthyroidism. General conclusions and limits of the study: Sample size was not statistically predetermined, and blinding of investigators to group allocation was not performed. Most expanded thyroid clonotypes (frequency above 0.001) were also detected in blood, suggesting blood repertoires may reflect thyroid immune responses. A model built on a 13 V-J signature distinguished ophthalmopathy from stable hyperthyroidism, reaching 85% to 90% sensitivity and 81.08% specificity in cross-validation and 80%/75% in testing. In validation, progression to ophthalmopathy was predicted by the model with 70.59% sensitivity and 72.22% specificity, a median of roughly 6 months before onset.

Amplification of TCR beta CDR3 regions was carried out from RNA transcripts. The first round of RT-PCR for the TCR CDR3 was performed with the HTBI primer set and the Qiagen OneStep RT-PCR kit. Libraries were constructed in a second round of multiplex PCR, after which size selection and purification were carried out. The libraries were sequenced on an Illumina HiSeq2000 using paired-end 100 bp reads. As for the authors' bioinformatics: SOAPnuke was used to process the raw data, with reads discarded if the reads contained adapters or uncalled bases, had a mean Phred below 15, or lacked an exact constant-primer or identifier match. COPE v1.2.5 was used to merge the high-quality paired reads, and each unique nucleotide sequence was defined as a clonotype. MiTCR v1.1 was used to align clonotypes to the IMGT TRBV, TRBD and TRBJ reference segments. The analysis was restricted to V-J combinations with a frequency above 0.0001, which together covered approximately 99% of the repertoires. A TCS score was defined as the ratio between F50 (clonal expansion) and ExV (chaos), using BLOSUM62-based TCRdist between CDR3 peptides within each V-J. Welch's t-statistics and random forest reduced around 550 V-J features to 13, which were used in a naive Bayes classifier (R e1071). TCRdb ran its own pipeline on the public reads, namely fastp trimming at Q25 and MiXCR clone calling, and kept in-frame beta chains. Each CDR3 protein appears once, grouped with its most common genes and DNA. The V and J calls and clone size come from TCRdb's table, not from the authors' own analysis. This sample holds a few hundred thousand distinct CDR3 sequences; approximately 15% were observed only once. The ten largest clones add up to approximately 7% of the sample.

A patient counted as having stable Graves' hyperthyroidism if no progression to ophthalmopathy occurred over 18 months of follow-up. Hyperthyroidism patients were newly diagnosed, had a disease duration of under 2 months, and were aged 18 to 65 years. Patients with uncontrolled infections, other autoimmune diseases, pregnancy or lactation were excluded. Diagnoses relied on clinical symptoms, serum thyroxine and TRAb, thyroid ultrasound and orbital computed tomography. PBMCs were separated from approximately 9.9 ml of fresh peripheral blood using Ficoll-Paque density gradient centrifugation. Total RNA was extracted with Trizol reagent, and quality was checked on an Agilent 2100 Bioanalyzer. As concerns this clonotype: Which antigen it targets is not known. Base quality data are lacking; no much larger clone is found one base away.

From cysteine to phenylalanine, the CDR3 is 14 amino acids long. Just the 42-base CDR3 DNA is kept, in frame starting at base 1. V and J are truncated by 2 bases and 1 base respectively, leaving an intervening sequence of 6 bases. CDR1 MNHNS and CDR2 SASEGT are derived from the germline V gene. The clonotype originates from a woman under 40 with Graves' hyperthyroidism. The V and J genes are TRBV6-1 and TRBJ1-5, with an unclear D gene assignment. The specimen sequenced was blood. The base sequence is TGTGCCAGCAGTGAATTCGAGAGCAATCAGCCCCAGCATTTT. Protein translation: CASSEFESNQPQHF.